This passage covers 29 T cell receptor beta chains from one sample sequenced in a study of somatic mutations in cytotoxic T cells in rheumatoid arthritis. Some clones are missing from TCRdb's copy, which holds only in-frame ones; the method was immunoSEQ multiplex PCR. This sample has under 20,000 clones, with around 85% found just once. Specimen: CD8+ T cells sorted from blood. Every receptor here comes from a man between 40 and 49 years old in good health.

This sequence joins TRBV15 and TRBJ1-2; D gene ambiguous. V was cut by 3 bases and J by 4 bases, with 9 bases left in between. The length of the CDR3 is 13 residues. Germline V CDR1 and CDR2: LNHNV, YYDKDF (reference sequence). CDR3 protein: CATSRSQSYGYTF. CDR3 nucleotide sequence: TGTGCCACCAGCAGGAGCCAGTCCTATGGCTACACCTTC.

The J gene is TRBJ1-2, the V gene TRBV6-1; TRBD1 aligns across 12 bases. This CDR3 is 18 amino acids long. Losses at the gene ends were 2 bases for V and 3 bases for J; bases not matched to a gene: 10. Germline V gene data show CDR1 as MNHNS and CDR2 as SASEGT. CDR3 DNA sequence: TGTGCCAGCAGTGAAACCTCCGGGACAGGGGGCAGTTACTATGGCTACACCTTC. It yields the protein CASSETSGTGGSYYGYTF.

The rearrangement joins TRBV5-4 to TRBJ1-2; 7 nucleotides align to TRBD1. After removal of 0 bases from V and 8 bases from J, the junction contained 10 bases not matched to a gene. The length of the CDR3 is 15 residues. From germline, CDR1 is SGHNT and CDR2 YYREEE (reference sequence). The chain's CDR3 is CASSLDGDRVAGYTF. The CDR3 region has the DNA TGTGCCAGCAGCTTGGACGGTGACAGGGTGGCGGGCTACACCTTC. The whole variable domain, filled in from reference TRBV5-4 and TRBJ1-2, reads ETGVTQSPTHLIKTRGQQVTLRCSSQSGHNTVSWYQQALGQGPQFIFQYYREEENGRGNFPPRFSGLQFPNYSSELNVNALELDDSALYLCASSLDGDRVAGYTFGSGTRLTVV.

The V and J genes are TRBV10-3 and TRBJ1-4; 8 bases agree with TRBD1. Germline CDR1 is ENHRY and CDR2 is SYGVKD. This CDR3 contains 18 residues. The ends lost 0 bases at V and 5 bases at J; junction bases unmatched: 11. The CDR3 here is CAISESWRQGPQNEKLFF. The CDR3 DNA is TGTGCCATCAGTGAGTCTTGGAGACAGGGGCCCCAAAATGAAAAACTGTTTTTT.

This rearrangement joins TRBV6-1 to TRBJ1-1; D is unresolved. Germline CDR1 and CDR2: MNHNS and SASEGT. V was pared by 1 base and J by 3 bases, with 6 bases between. The CDR3 spans 13 residues. The CDR3 sequence: CASSEELDTEAFF. DNA of the CDR3: TGTGCCAGCAGTGAAGAGCTGGACACTGAAGCTTTCTTT.

The gene calls are TRBV7-9 and TRBJ2-5; 8 bases line up with TRBD2. Germline V gives CDR1 SEHNR, CDR2 FQNEAQ (reference sequence). The CDR3 length is 16 residues. The V segment lost 4 bases and the J segment 5 bases; nucleotides outside the gene matches: 12. CDR3 loop: CASSSPRGLVWETQYF. CDR3 nucleotides: TGTGCCAGCAGCTCCCCGCGGGGACTAGTGTGGGAGACCCAGTACTTC.

The rearrangement joins TRBV28 to TRBJ2-1; D not resolved. Trimming left V 1 base short and J 7 bases short, with 14 bases between. Per germline, CDR1 MDHEN and CDR2 SYDVKM. The CDR3 loop spans 15 amino acids. CDR3 DNA sequence: TGTGCCAGCAGTTTATTGGTCGGCCACGCGAATGAGCAGTTCTTC. Translating gives CASSLLVGHANEQFF.

This chain uses TRBV27 with TRBJ2-2; TRBD2 matches 9 bases. In germline, CDR1 is MNHEY, CDR2 SMNVEV (reference sequence). The CDR3 spans 16 residues. Trimming took 5 bases from V and 1 from J; bases not matched to a gene: 5. The CDR3 loop is CASSPLAGLNTGELFF. The DNA for the CDR3 is TGTGCCAGCAGTCCGCTAGCGGGACTGAACACCGGGGAGCTGTTTTTT.

The V and J genes are TRBV9 and TRBJ2-1; TRBD2 matches at 14 bases. Per the germline V gene, CDR1 is SGDLS and CDR2 is YYNGEE. This CDR3 comprises 18 residues. The J segment lost 2 bases and the V segment lost 4 bases, leaving 8 bases of the junction unmatched. DNA for the CDR3: TGTGCCAGCAGCCGACCACAGACTAGCGGGAGGGCCTACAATGAGCAGTTCTTC. The encoded protein is CASSRPQTSGRAYNEQFF. Together with reference TRBV9 and TRBJ2-1, the CDR3 gives the full variable domain: DSGVTQTPKHLITATGQRVTLRCSPRSGDLSVYWYQQSLDQGLQFLIQYYNGEERAKGNILERFSAQQFPDLHSELNLSSLELGDSALYFCASSRPQTSGRAYNEQFFGPGTRLTVL.

This CDR3 is CASSEEDTWENQPQHF. In DNA form, the CDR3 reads TGTGCCAGCTCGGAGGAGGACACTTGGGAAAATCAGCCCCAGCATTTT. The chain recombines TRBV2 with TRBJ1-5; TRBD1 is a possible D gene (5 bases). Per the germline V gene, CDR1 is SNHLY and CDR2 is FYNNEI. Trimming took off 8 bases at V and 4 bases at J, with 21 bases between the two ends. The CDR3 totals 16 residues.

This clone has just one count. The genes are TRBV6-5 and TRBJ2-1, with D maybe TRBD1 (5 bases). Germline assignment: CDR1 MNHEY and CDR2 SVGAGI. The CDR3 loop spans 13 amino acids. Trimming shortened V by 3 bases and J by 10 bases, and 13 bases separated the two germline ends. In DNA form, the CDR3 reads TGTGCCAGCAGTTATCGAAGGGGCGCGGAGCAGTTCTTC. It codes for CASSYRRGAEQFF.

The chain has TRBV28 and TRBJ2-5, with TRBD2 identical over 9 bases. The ends lost 4 bases at V and 2 bases at J; junction bases unmatched: 8. Germline V gene data show CDR1 as MDHEN and CDR2 as SYDVKM. CDR3 length equals 16 residues. The CDR3 sequence is CASSSVASGKQETQYF. In DNA, the CDR3 is TGTGCCAGCAGTTCCGTTGCTAGCGGGAAACAAGAGACCCAGTACTTC.

The chain uses TRBV4-3 and TRBJ1-1; D remains ambiguous. This CDR3 spans 14 amino acids. CDR1 is LGHNA, CDR2 YSLEER, per germline. V lost 0 bases and J 5 bases, leaving 10 bases between the germline ends. This CDR3 is CASSQDRWATEAFF. The CDR3 nucleotides read TGCGCCAGCAGCCAAGATCGGTGGGCAACTGAAGCTTTCTTT.

The CDR3 sequence is CASSFEGWDTGELFF. CDR3 nucleotides: TGTGCCAGCAGCTTTGAGGGATGGGATACCGGGGAGCTGTTTTTT. The gene calls are TRBV13 and TRBJ2-2; TRBD2 is a possible D gene (5 bases). The ends were cut back, 3 bases at V and 5 bases at J, with 13 bases in the middle. The CDR3 is 15 residues long. CDR1 is PRHDT and CDR2 is FYEKMQ in the germline V gene (reference sequence).

The rearrangement uses TRBV28 and TRBJ1-5; D ambiguous. The CDR3 consists of 15 residues. The germline V and J ends were trimmed by 3 bases and 8 bases, with 17 bases remaining between them. Germline assignment: CDR1 MDHEN and CDR2 SYDVKM. The CDR3, as DNA: TGTGCCAGCAGTTTTTCGGGTCGTCTAGCGGAGCCCCAGCATTTT. Protein product: CASSFSGRLAEPQHF.

This clone turned up a few times. This chain joins TRBV21-1 and TRBJ2-7; TRBD2 was called by the table and not checked on the DNA. TRBV21-1 is flagged as a pseudogene. The CDR3 has 13 residues. CDR3 protein: CARGGQSSYEQYF. The CDR3 DNA is TGTGCCAGGGGAGGGCAAAGCTCCTACGAGCAGTACTTC.

The chain links TRBV5-6 to TRBJ1-2; D not resolved. This CDR3 has 14 amino acids. V gave up 0 bases and J gave up 2 bases, with 8 bases separating them. Germline values: CDR1 SGHDT, CDR2 YYEEEE. CDR3 protein: CASSLARGNYGYTF. The CDR3 DNA sequence: TGTGCCAGCAGCTTGGCCAGAGGGAACTATGGCTACACCTTC.

In its sample, this clone was seen a few times. V is TRBV5-5 and J is TRBJ1-2, with D possibly matching TRBD1 (5 bases). This CDR3 has 14 amino acids. Germline V gene data show CDR1 as SGHKS and CDR2 as YYEKEE (reference sequence). V was shortened by 4 bases and J by 5 bases, with 15 bases between the two germline ends. The CDR3 sequence: CASSRGSFVYGYTF. CDR3 nucleotide sequence: TGTGCCAGCAGCCGGGGGTCCTTCGTTTATGGCTACACCTTC.

This rearrangement joins TRBV27 to TRBJ1-5; TRBD1 might be the D (6 bases). The length of the CDR3 is 16 residues. Germline CDR1 reads MNHEY; CDR2 reads SMNVEV (reference sequence). V dropped 5 bases and J dropped 3 bases, with 17 bases sitting between them. The CDR3 loop is CASSPRTVLLNQPQHF. Here the CDR3 DNA reads TGTGCCAGCAGTCCGAGGACAGTATTACTCAATCAGCCCCAGCATTTT.

There are a few counts of this clone. The chain has TRBV30 and TRBJ2-2, with 7 bases that match TRBD2. The CDR3 sequence is 15 residues long. Trimming took 0 bases from V and 3 from J; bases not matched to a gene: 4. CDR1 is GTSNPN, CDR2 SVGIG, per germline (reference sequence). The CDR3 nucleotides read TGTGCCTGGAGTGTAGAGGGGAGGGACACCGGGGAGCTGTTTTTT. It codes for CAWSVEGRDTGELFF.

This chain joins TRBV10-2 and TRBJ2-3; 13 bases align to TRBD2. The V gene end was trimmed by 3 bases and the J gene end by 4 bases; junction bases not matched to a gene: 4. CDR3 length: 16 residues. Germline-derived CDR1 and CDR2 are WSHSY and SAAADI. Here the CDR3 DNA reads TGCGCCAGCAGTGAAACTAGCGGGAGGGCCTCAGATACGCAGTATTTT. It encodes CASSETSGRASDTQYF.

This clone has a handful of counts. The chain employs TRBV5-6 and TRBJ2-7, with D maybe TRBD1 (6 bases). The CDR3 extends over 14 amino acids. Trimming pared 4 bases from V and 7 bases from J, leaving 18 bases between. Germline CDR1 is SGHDT and CDR2 is YYEEEE. The CDR3 region has the DNA TGTGCCAGCAGCCCAGGCAGGGGATCGCGGGAGCAGTACTTC. It yields the protein CASSPGRGSREQYF.

The DNA of the CDR3 is TGTGCCAGCAGTGAATTAGGGGTCGTTGATGAAAAACTGTTTTTT. It yields the protein CASSELGVVDEKLFF. The chain has TRBV2 and TRBJ1-4, with a tentative D call TRBD1 (5 bases). This CDR3 has 15 amino acids. V lost 2 bases and J 6 bases, leaving 13 bases between the germline ends. Germline assignment: CDR1 SNHLY and CDR2 FYNNEI.

The V and J genes are TRBV27 and TRBJ1-2; weak D call: TRBD1 (6 bases). Germline V gene data show CDR1 as MNHEY and CDR2 as SMNVEV (reference sequence). There are 13 residues in the CDR3. Deletions cut 5 bases from V and 6 bases from J, with 13 bases between. The CDR3 loop reads CASSELQGNGYTF. The CDR3 nucleotides are TGTGCCAGCAGTGAACTACAGGGTAATGGCTACACCTTC.

The rearrangement uses TRBV7-9 and TRBJ2-7; D is perhaps TRBD2 (5 bases). The CDR3 is 14 residues long. With 1 base removed from V and 5 bases from J, the gap between germline ends came to 12 bases. CDR1 SEHNR and CDR2 FQNEAQ come from the germline V gene (reference sequence). The CDR3 DNA is TGTGCCAGCAGCTTAGGTGGGAGTACCCACGAGCAGTACTTC. Residues: CASSLGGSTHEQYF.

The chain uses TRBV7-9 and TRBJ2-7, with TRBD1 as a possible D gene (6 bases). The CDR3 loop spans 12 amino acids. CDR1 SEHNR and CDR2 FQNEAQ come from the germline V gene (reference sequence). Trimming pared 2 bases from V and 7 bases from J, leaving 9 bases between. CDR3 coding DNA: TGTGCCAGCAGCTTACGGACAGCTGAGCAGTACTTC. Protein product: CASSLRTAEQYF.

The chain links TRBV7-9 to TRBJ2-7; D gene unclear. The CDR3 is made up of 15 amino acids. In germline, CDR1 is SEHNR, CDR2 FQNEAQ (reference sequence). V was shortened by 4 bases and J by 3 bases, with 16 bases between the two germline ends. The DNA of the CDR3 is TGTGCCAGCAGCTCCCCCCCAGGAATGGGCTACGAGCAGTACTTC. The encoded protein is CASSSPPGMGYEQYF.

The chain has TRBV7-8 and TRBJ1-5, with 12 positions matching TRBD1. The germline V gene encodes CDR1 SGHVS and CDR2 FQNEAQ. The V gene end was trimmed by 4 bases and the J gene end by 7 bases; junction bases not matched to a gene: 8. The CDR3 consists of 16 residues. The CDR3 nucleotides are TGTGCCAGCAGCTCAGGGGGACAGGGGGCAGGGCAGCCCCAGCATTTT. Amino acids: CASSSGGQGAGQPQHF.

The sample holds one count of this clone. V usage is TRBV6-5 and J usage is TRBJ2-3, with 10 bases that match TRBD2. V lost 3 bases to trimming and J lost 5 bases; unmatched junction nucleotides: 2. Looked up from germline, CDR1 is MNHEY and CDR2 is SVGAGI. The length of the CDR3 is 14 residues. CDR3 sequence: CASSYLAGEDTQYF. CDR3 nucleotides: TGTGCCAGCAGTTATCTAGCGGGAGAAGATACGCAGTATTTT.